These 3 T cell receptor beta chains were all obtained from the same sample, sequenced in a study of human T cells and chemical hapten exposure. From the RACE reads, TCRdb called clonotypes with MiXCR, one entry per CDR3 protein. The sample records 38,000 or so distinct CDR3 sequences, more than 8% being singletons. This sample's time point: patch test 3, about 24 weeks after DPC sensitization. Noted treatment: therapeutic diphenylcyclopropenone sensitization with weekly scalp DPC. Whole blood that had not been fractionated was the source of extracted total RNA. The sequenced sample was whole blood, obtained in connection with sensitization to the hapten diphenylcyclopropenone (DPC). Receptor source: a man aged 50-59 years with alopecia areata. Some clones in this sample may be carry-over from other donors' samples.

The table lists this clonotype with many counts. V and J are TRBV29-1 and TRBJ2-5; D remains unclear. Germline assignment: CDR1 SQVTM and CDR2 ANQGSEA. Trimming shortened V by 4 bases and J by 5 bases, and 11 bases separated the two germline ends. The CDR3 is 12 residues long. The CDR3 nucleotides read TGCAGCGTTGGGACCCCCTCTGAGACCCAGTACTTC. This encodes CSVGTPSETQYF.

This clonotype was recorded many times. The V and J genes are TRBV7-2 and TRBJ2-3; D unresolved. From germline, CDR1 is SGHTA and CDR2 FQGNSA. V lost 1 base to trimming and J lost 8 bases, with 7 bases between them. The CDR3 covers 12 residues. For the CDR3, the DNA is TGTGCCAGCAGCTTAGGGACGCGTACGCAGTATTTT. Residues: CASSLGTRTQYF.

This clonotype was detected a few times. J is TRBJ2-2 and V is TRBV28; 8 bases map to TRBD1. The trim removed 8 bases at V and 4 bases at J, leaving 12 bases unmatched. The CDR3 runs 16 residues. Per germline, CDR1 MDHEN and CDR2 SYDVKM. The DNA for the CDR3 is TGTGCCAGCGGTCAGTCAGGGGGCGCGGGCACCGGGGAGCTGTTTTTT. Its protein is CASGQSGGAGTGELFF.